This TCR beta chain is drawn from a study of blood T cells in healthy people across ages. Study results and caveats: The study found more naive CD4+ cells and higher diversity in long-lived than aged donors.

Trimming removed 3 bases from V and 3 bases from J, with 17 bases in between. The CDR3 covers 15 residues. Per the germline V gene, CDR1 is DFQATT and CDR2 is SNEGSKA (reference sequence). The use of a sample-barcoded 5' primer and a J-beta primer mix characterized a second PCR of roughly 6 to 11 cycles. TCRdb called the 5' RACE reads again in MiXCR, with one record for every CDR3 protein. Found here are 750,000 to 950,000 distinct CDR3 sequences, around 29% of them singletons; the top ten hold about a tenth. The sample holds a few counts of this clonotype. Its target is not known. These data were also filed under a second study, of T cells of mothers and their children. That source notes: Donors were a few healthy Caucasian mothers and their six children.

The genes are TRBV20-1 and TRBJ2-5, with TRBD2 as a possible D gene (6 bases). This clonotype was obtained from a woman aged 40 to 49 in good health. Material: blood. The CDR3, as DNA: TGCAGTGCTAGGTCCGCCGTTAGGAGGGAAGAGACCCAGTACTTC. It specifies CSARSAVRREETQYF.